The TCR beta chain described here comes from a study of blood T cells in healthy people across ages. The authors ran a second PCR of 7 to 11 cycles using a sample-barcoded 5' primer and a J-beta primer mix. MiXCR was run by TCRdb on the 5' RACE reads, yielding one entry per CDR3 protein. The sample shows roughly 680,000 distinct CDR3 sequences, around a fifth of them seen only once. This CDR3 has 12 residues. The V end lost 3 bases, the J end lost 8 bases, and 8 bases lay between the germline ends. In regard to this clonotype: Its target is unknown.

Whole-study results and caveats: Across samples, TCR beta diversity tracked strongly with naive T cell percentage.

The chain uses TRBV12-3 or TRBV12-4 and TRBJ2-1; D is ambiguous. The sample consisted of blood. The TCR comes from an older man in good health. The chain's CDR3 is CASSFAVDEQFF. CDR3 in DNA: TGTGCCAGCAGTTTCGCGGTCGATGAGCAGTTCTTC.